The sequence of this T cell receptor beta chain was determined in a study of shared clonotypes between healthy human individuals. Study-level findings and limits: Compared with memory subsets, naive subsets generally had larger estimated richness.

The CDR3 is 14 amino acids. V lost 10 bases to trimming and J lost 2 bases, with 18 bases between them. Looked up from germline, CDR1 is MNHNS and CDR2 is SASEGT. On this clone itself: What it binds is not known.

At a deep level, the assay was run. The authors' processing: Junction-only sequences produced by ImmunoSEQ had no quality scores, so filtering differed. Assay used: immunoSEQ multiplex PCR; TCRdb lists only in-frame clones, some missing. That table furnishes V, J and clone size, whereas the DNA furnished D and trimming. Of about 1.5 million clones in the sample, 98% are singletons; the top ten hold around 0.45%. Sequences were obtained from naive CD4+ T cells sorted from blood. Documented subset: CD45RA+ positively selected. V and J are TRBV6-1 and TRBJ2-7; D is perhaps TRBD1 (5 bases). The clonotype comes from a man aged 30-40 years in good health. The CDR3 reads CATSEMDTTYEQYF. Here the CDR3 DNA reads TGTGCCACCTCTGAGATGGACACTACCTACGAGCAGTACTTC.